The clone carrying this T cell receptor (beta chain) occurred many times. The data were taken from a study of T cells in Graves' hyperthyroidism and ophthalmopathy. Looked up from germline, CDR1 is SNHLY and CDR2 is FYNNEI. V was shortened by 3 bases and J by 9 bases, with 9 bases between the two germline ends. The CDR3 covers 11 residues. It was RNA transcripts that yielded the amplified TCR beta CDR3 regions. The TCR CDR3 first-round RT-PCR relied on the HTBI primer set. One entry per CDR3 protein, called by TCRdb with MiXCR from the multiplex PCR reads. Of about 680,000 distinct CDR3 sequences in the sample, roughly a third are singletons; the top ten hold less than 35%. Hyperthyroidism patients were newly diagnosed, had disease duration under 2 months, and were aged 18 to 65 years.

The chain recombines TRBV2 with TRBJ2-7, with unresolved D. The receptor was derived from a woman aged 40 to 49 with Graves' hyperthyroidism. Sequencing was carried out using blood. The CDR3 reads CASSESAGQYF. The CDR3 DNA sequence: TGTGCCAGCAGTGAGAGTGCTGGGCAGTACTTC.